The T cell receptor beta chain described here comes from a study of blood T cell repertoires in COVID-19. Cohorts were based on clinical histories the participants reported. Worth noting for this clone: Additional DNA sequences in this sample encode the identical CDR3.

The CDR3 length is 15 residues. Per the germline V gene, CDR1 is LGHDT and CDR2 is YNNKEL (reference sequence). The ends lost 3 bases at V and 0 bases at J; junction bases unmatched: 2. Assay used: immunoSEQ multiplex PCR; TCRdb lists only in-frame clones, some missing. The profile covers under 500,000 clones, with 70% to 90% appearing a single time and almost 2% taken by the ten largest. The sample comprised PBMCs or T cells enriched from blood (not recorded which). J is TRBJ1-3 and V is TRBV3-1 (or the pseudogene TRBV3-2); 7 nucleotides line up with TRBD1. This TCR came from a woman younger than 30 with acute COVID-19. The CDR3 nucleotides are TGTGCCAGCAGCCAGGACAGGATCTCTGGAAACACCATATATTTT. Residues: CASSQDRISGNTIYF.